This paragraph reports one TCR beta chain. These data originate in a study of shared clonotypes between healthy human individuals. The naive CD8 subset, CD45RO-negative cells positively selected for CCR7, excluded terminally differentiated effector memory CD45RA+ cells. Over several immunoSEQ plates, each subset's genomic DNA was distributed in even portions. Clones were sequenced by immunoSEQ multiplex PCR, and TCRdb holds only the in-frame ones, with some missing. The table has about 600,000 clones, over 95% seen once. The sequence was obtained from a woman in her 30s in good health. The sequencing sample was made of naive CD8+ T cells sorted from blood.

CDR3 protein: CASRQTTGTADFATNEKLFF. The CDR3 coding sequence is TGTGCCAGCAGGCAGACGACCGGGACAGCTGATTTTGCAACTAATGAAAAACTGTTTTTT. The chain combines TRBV27 with TRBJ1-4; 7 bases match TRBD1. CDR3 length: 20 residues. Germline V gene lookup returns CDR1 MNHEY and CDR2 SMNVEV (reference sequence). Losses at the gene ends were 6 bases for V and 0 bases for J; bases not matched to a gene: 19.